These 2 T cell receptor beta chains came from one sample sequenced in a study of T cells in Graves' hyperthyroidism and ophthalmopathy. The TCR beta CDR3 regions underwent amplification using RNA transcripts as the source. First-round RT-PCR targeting the TCR CDR3 was performed with the HTBI primer set. Via MiXCR, TCRdb re-called the multiplex PCR reads, giving one row per CDR3 protein. The table lists about 340,000 distinct CDR3 sequences, approximately 22% of them singletons. Source material: blood. The receptors originated from a woman aged 45-65 years with Graves' hyperthyroidism.

This clonotype was seen many times. The chain carries TRBV3-1 and TRBJ1-1; no definite D call. The CDR3 has 14 residues. The V gene's germline CDR1 is LGHDT and CDR2 YNNKEL (reference sequence). Trimming stripped 2 bases from V and 1 base from J, with 8 bases between. Here the CDR3 reads CASSQSYSNTEAFF. For the CDR3, the DNA is TGTGCCAGCAGCCAATCCTACTCGAACACTGAAGCTTTCTTT.

This clonotype was detected only a few times. The chain links TRBV27 to TRBJ1-3; D perhaps matches TRBD1 (6 bases). Germline CDR1 and CDR2: MNHEY and SMNVEV (reference sequence). V was trimmed by 1 base and J by 0 bases, leaving 13 bases between them. The CDR3 totals 17 residues. The CDR3 region has the DNA TGTGCCAGCAGTTTATATAACCCAGGGGTCTCTGGAAACACCATATATTTT. Its translation is CASSLYNPGVSGNTIYF.